These 10 T cell receptor beta chains were all obtained from the same sample, sequenced in a study of blood T cell repertoires in COVID-19. Produced via immunoSEQ multiplex PCR; TCRdb's table is partial and in-frame only. The sample carries around 130,000 clones, around 84% recorded once. Input material: PBMCs or T cells enriched from blood (not recorded which). These receptor sequences come from a man aged 35-49 years with acute COVID-19.

CDR3 DNA: TGTGCCACCAGCAGGGGGACTAGCGGGATCGATGAGCAGTTCTTC. Protein product: CATSRGTSGIDEQFF. The chain uses TRBV15 and TRBJ2-1; 13 nucleotides align to TRBD2. Trimming at V came to 3 bases and at J to 8 bases, leaving 4 bases not matched to a gene. CDR3 length equals 15 residues. Germline-derived CDR1 and CDR2 are LNHNV and YYDKDF (reference sequence).

The V and J genes are TRBV10-2 and TRBJ2-7; 7 bases agree with TRBD2. V was pared by 7 bases and J by 2 bases, with 5 bases of the junction left unmatched. Germline CDR1 reads WSHSY; CDR2 reads SAAADI. The CDR3 is 13 residues long. DNA of the CDR3: TGCGCCAGCACGTCTAGCGGACCCTACGAGCAGTACTTC. Encoded protein: CASTSSGPYEQYF.

The chain employs TRBV3-1 (or the pseudogene TRBV3-2) and TRBJ2-5; 9 positions agree with TRBD2. With 4 bases clipped from V and 4 bases from J, the junction kept 4 bases outside the gene matches. The CDR3 length is 14 residues. The germline V gene has CDR1 LGHDT and CDR2 YNNKEL (reference sequence). CDR3 nucleotide sequence: TGTGCCAGCAGCCTAGCGGGGGCGGGAGAGACCCAGTACTTC. Amino acids: CASSLAGAGETQYF.

This clone has a handful of counts. The CDR3 region is CASRSTGTSNQPQHF. The DNA of the CDR3 is TGTGCCAGCAGATCTACAGGGACCAGCAATCAGCCCCAGCATTTT. This sequence joins TRBV6-5 and TRBJ1-5; TRBD1 is a possible D gene (6 bases). V was pared by 6 bases and J by 1 base, with 13 bases between. Germline V gene data show CDR1 as MNHEY and CDR2 as SVGAGI. The CDR3 spans 15 residues.

CDR3 sequence (DNA): TGTGCCAGCAGTGAACTGCCCATAGAATCCTACGAGCAGTACTTC. It is translated as CASSELPIESYEQYF. The chain links TRBV6-1 to TRBJ2-7; no definite D call. The CDR3 covers 15 residues. Germline CDR1 is MNHNS and CDR2 is SASEGT. The V end was cut by 2 bases, the J end by 1 base, with 12 bases between.

The chain couples TRBV6-1 to TRBJ2-6, with D possibly being TRBD1 (6 bases). Germline CDR1 and CDR2: MNHNS and SASEGT. V dropped 4 bases and J dropped 0 bases, with 10 bases sitting between them. This CDR3 has 16 amino acids. The CDR3 loop is CASSAGHSSGANVLTF. The CDR3 DNA follows: TGTGCCAGCAGTGCGGGACACTCCTCTGGGGCCAACGTCCTGACTTTC.

The chain carries TRBV3-1 (or the pseudogene TRBV3-2) and TRBJ2-5; maybe TRBD2 (6 bases). The CDR3 sequence is 14 residues long. V gave up 6 bases and J gave up 1 base, with 12 bases separating them. The germline V gene encodes CDR1 LGHDT and CDR2 YNNKEL (reference sequence). CDR3 residues: CASSFSGSQETQYF. CDR3 bases: TGTGCCAGCAGTTTTAGCGGTTCCCAAGAGACCCAGTACTTC.

The gene calls are TRBV3-1 (or the pseudogene TRBV3-2) and TRBJ2-2; 9 nucleotides align to TRBD2. Germline V gene data show CDR1 as LGHDT and CDR2 as YNNKEL (reference sequence). The CDR3 has 17 amino acids. The V and J ends lost 4 bases and 2 bases, in that order; junction bases with no gene match: 8. This CDR3 is CASSPLGAGGNTGELFF. CDR3 nucleotides: TGTGCCAGCAGCCCCCTTGGAGCGGGGGGAAACACCGGGGAGCTGTTTTTT.

The J gene is TRBJ2-3, the V gene TRBV2; no firm D call. The germline V gene encodes CDR1 SNHLY and CDR2 FYNNEI. Between the trimmed V and J ends, which lost 4 bases and 6 bases, there was a span of 8 bases. This CDR3 has 12 residues. The CDR3 sequence is CASSGDLDTQYF. CDR3 in DNA: TGTGCCAGCAGTGGTGACTTGGATACGCAGTATTTT.

This clone appeared once. CDR3 loop: CATSIPGQDLSSYNSPLHF. The CDR3 DNA reads as TGTGCCACCAGTATTCCGGGACAGGATTTAAGCTCCTATAATTCACCCCTCCACTTT. This rearrangement joins TRBV24-1 to TRBJ1-6; 8 nucleotides agree with TRBD1. The CDR3 contains 19 residues. The germline V gene encodes CDR1 KGHDR and CDR2 SFDVKD. Trimming removed 6 bases from V and 0 bases from J; junction bases left unmatched: 12.